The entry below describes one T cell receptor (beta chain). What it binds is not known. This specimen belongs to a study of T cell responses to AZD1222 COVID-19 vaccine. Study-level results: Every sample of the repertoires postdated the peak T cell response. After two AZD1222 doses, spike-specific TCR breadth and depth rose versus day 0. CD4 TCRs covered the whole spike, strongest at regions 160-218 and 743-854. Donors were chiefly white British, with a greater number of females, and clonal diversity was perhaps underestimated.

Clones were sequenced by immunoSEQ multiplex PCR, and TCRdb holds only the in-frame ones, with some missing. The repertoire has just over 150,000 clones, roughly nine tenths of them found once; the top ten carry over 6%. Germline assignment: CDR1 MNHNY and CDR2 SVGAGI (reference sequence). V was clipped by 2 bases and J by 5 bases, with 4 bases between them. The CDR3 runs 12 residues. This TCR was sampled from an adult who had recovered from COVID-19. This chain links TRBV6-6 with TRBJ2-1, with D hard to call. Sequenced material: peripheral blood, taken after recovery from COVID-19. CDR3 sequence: CASSYIDNEQFF. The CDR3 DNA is TGTGCCAGCAGTTACATCGACAATGAGCAGTTCTTC.